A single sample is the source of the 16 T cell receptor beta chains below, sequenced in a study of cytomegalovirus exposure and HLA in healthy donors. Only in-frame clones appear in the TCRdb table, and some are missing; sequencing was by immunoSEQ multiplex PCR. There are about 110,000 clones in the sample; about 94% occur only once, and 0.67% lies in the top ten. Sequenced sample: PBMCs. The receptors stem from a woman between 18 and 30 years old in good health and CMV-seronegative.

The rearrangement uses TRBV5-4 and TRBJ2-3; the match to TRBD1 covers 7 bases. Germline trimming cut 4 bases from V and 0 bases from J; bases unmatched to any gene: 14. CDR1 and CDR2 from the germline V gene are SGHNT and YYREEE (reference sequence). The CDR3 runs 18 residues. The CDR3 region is CASSPVGGVGTSTDTQYF. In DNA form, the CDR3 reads TGTGCCAGCAGCCCAGTAGGGGGCGTTGGGACGAGCACAGATACGCAGTATTTT.

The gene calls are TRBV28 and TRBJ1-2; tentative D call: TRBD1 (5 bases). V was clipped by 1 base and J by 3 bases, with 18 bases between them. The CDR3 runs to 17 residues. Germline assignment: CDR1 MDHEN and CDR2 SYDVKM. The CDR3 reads CASSLSAFRVLDYGYTF. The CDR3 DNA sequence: TGTGCCAGCAGTTTATCGGCGTTCAGGGTATTGGACTATGGCTACACCTTC.

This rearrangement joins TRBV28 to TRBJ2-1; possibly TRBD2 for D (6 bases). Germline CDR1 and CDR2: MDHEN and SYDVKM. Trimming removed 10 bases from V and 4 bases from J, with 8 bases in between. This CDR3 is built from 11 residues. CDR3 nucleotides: TGTGCCACCGGGACTTACAATGAGCAGTTCTTC. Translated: CATGTYNEQFF.

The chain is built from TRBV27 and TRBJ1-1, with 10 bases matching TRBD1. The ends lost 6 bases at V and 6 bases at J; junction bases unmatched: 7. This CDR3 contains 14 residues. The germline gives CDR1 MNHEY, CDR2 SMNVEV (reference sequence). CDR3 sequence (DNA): TGTGCCAGCAGCAGGGACAGGGGAGTCGCTGAAGCTTTCTTT. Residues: CASSRDRGVAEAFF.

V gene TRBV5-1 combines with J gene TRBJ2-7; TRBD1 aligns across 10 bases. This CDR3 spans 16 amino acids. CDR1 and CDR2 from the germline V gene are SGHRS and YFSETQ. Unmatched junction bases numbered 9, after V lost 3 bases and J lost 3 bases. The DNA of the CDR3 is TGCGCCAGCAGCTCAGAAAGGGGACAGGGGAACTACGAGCAGTACTTC. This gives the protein CASSSERGQGNYEQYF.

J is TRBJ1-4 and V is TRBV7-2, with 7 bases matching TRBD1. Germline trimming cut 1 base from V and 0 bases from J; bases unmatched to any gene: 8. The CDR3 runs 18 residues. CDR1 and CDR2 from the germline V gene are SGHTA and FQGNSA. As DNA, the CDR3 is TGTGCCAGCAGCTTAGGTTTACTAACAGGGGCAACTAATGAAAAACTGTTTTTT. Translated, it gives CASSLGLLTGATNEKLFF.

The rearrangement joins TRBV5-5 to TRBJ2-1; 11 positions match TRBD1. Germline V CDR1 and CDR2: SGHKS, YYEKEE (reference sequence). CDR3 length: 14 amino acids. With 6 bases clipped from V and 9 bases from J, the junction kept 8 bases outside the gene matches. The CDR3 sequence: CASNSGQGVGEQFF. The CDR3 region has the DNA TGTGCCAGCAACTCGGGACAGGGGGTTGGTGAGCAGTTCTTC.

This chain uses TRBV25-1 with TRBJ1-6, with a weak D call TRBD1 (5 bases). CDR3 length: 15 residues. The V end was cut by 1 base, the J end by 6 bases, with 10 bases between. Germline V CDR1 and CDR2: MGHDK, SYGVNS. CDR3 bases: TGTGCCAGCAGTGAATTCACGGGGGTTAATTCACCCCTCCACTTT. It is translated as CASSEFTGVNSPLHF. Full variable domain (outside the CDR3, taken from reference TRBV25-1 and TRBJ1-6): EADIYQTPRYLVIGTGKKITLECSQTMGHDKMYWYQQDPGMELHLIHYSYGVNSTEKGDLSSESTVSRIRTEHFPLTLESARPSHTSQYLCASSEFTGVNSPLHFGNGTRLTVT.

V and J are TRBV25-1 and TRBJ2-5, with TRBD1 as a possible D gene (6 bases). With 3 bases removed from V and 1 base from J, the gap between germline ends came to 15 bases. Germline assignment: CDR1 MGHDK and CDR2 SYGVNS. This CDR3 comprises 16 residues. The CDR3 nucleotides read TGTGCCAGCAGTGAGTGGCACAGGGTCACCCAAGAGACCCAGTACTTC. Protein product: CASSEWHRVTQETQYF.

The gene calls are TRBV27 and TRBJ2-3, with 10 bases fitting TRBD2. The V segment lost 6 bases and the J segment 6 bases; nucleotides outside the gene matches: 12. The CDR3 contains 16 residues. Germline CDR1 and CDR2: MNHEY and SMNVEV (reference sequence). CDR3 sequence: CASRPKGSGGWDTQYF. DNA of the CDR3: TGTGCCAGCAGACCCAAGGGTAGCGGGGGGTGGGATACGCAGTATTTT.

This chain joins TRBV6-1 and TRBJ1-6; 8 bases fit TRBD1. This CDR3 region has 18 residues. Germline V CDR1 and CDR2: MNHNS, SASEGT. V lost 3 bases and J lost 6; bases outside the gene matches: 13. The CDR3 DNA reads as TGTGCCAGCAGTGATGAGGACAGGGTTCTATTACGTAATTCACCCCTCCACTTT. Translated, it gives CASSDEDRVLLRNSPLHF.

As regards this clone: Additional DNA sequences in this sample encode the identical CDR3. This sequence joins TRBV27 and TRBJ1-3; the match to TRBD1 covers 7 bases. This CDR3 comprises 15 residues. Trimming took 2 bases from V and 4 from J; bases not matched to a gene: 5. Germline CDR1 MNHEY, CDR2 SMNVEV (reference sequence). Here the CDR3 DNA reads TGTGCCAGCAGTTTACGACAGGGTTACGGAAACACCATATATTTT. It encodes CASSLRQGYGNTIYF.

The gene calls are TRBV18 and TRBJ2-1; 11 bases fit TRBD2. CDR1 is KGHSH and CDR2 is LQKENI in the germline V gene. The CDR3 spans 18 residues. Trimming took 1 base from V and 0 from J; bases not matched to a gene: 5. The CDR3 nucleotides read TGTGCCAGCTCACCACTGTTGACTAGCGGGGTCTCCTACAATGAGCAGTTCTTC. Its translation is CASSPLLTSGVSYNEQFF.

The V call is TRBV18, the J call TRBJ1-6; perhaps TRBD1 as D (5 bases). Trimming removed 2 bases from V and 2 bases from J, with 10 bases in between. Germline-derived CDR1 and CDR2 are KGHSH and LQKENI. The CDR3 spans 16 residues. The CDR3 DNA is TGTGCCAGCTCACCAGGTGCAGGGACCTATAATTCACCCCTCCACTTT. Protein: CASSPGAGTYNSPLHF. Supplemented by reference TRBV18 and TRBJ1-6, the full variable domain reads NAGVMQNPRHLVRRRGQEARLRCSPMKGHSHVYWYRQLPEEGLKFMVYLQKENIIDESGMPKERFSAEFPKEGPSILRIQQVVRGDSAAYFCASSPGAGTYNSPLHFGNGTRLTVT.

The CDR3 bases are TGTGCCAGCAGCTTAGCGGGGGGGCCCCAATATGGCTACACCTTC. Its protein is CASSLAGGPQYGYTF. This chain links TRBV7-9 with TRBJ1-2, with D maybe TRBD1 (6 bases). The CDR3 loop spans 15 amino acids. Deletions cut 0 bases from V and 5 bases from J, with 13 bases between. CDR1 and CDR2 from the germline V gene are SEHNR and FQNEAQ (reference sequence).

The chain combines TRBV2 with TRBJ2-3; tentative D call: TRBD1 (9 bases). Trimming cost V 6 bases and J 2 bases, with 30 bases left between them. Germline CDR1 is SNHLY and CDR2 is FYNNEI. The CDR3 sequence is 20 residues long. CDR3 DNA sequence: TGTGCCAGCAGGAAAGGGACAGGGTTTAGCGGGGCAAAATACACAGATACGCAGTATTTT. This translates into CASRKGTGFSGAKYTDTQYF.